These T cell receptor beta chains were read from a single sample in a study of shared clonotypes between healthy human individuals. The data were produced by immunoSEQ multiplex PCR, yet TCRdb's version contains in-frame clones alone and is incomplete. The sample shows about 1.1 million clones, more than 75% of them seen only once. Sequences were obtained from memory CD4+ T cells from PBMCs. The source of these receptors is a man aged 18 to 30 in good health. Some clones in this sample may be carry-over from other donors' samples. CDR3s leave out the opening cysteine and the closing phenylalanine or tryptophan. Part of the rows lack a size; the others show once, few, many or a class for expanded clones.

TRBJ2-7	TRBV28	NA	ASSFRLLQGTYEQY
TRBJ2-3	TRBV10-3	NA	AIGIARQGGDTQY
TRBJ2-7	TRBV10-3	NA	ASTSQVTGEQY
TRBJ2-2	TRBV5-4	NA	ASSFDVLASTGELF
TRBJ1-2	TRBV29-1	NA	SVYIPGHPGGYGYT
TRBJ2-2	TRBV27	few	ASSLFAGGPSGELF
TRBJ2-7	TRBV5-5	NA	ASSLEGQGSYEQY
TRBJ2-2	TRBV6-5	NA	ASSTPGGTGELF
TRBJ2-3	TRBV5-1	NA	ASSLGQGARTDTQY
TRBJ1-2	TRBV6-1	NA	ASSESGDSSVYGYT
TRBJ2-5	TRBV15	NA	ATSRIGETQY
TRBJ2-3	TRBV7-6	NA	ASSPDSDTQY
TRBJ2-6	TRBV19	NA	ASSMSRYSGANVLT
TRBJ2-1	TRBV5-1	NA	ASWGTSGNNEQF
TRBJ2-1	TRBV5-1	once	ASSFLSEGWGEQF
TRBJ2-7	TRBV30	NA	AWSVGAYEQY
TRBJ2-4	TRBV9	NA	ASSVGTSGTHKNIQY
TRBJ1-2	TRBV11-3	NA	ASSSPLMVGCRGYT
TRBJ1-3	TRBV6-6	NA	ASDGTGRGNTIY
TRBJ1-1	TRBV4-2	NA	ASSQDLQGGRTEAF
TRBJ2-5	TRBV10-3	once	AISLRTGGKETQH
TRBJ2-7	TRBV19	NA	ARLAGAFYEQY
TRBJ2-7	TRBV18	NA	ASSTSRTGTYEQY
TRBJ2-5	TRBV7-6	NA	ASSPRGRELETQY
TRBJ2-6	TRBV4-1	NA	ATSYLPSSGANVLT
TRBJ2-2	TRBV18	NA	ASSPPTVGGTGELF
TRBJ2-7	TRBV7-9	NA	ASRQSGSSYEQY
TRBJ2-1	TRBV11-2	NA	ASSLGSSGSDEQF
TRBJ1-1	TRBV27	NA	ASSLRRNTEAF
TRBJ2-1	TRBV6-5	NA	ASSYSGGRAGDEQF
TRBJ1-5	TRBV28	NA	ATRGGNNQPQH
TRBJ2-3	TRBV30	NA	AWSAYTDTQY
TRBJ2-5	TRBV5-1	NA	ASSNTGASRVETQY
TRBJ1-4	TRBV27	NA	ASSPTGGPSNEKLF
TRBJ2-7	TRBV11-2	NA	ASSSTSGSLNEQY
TRBJ2-3	TRBV11-3	NA	ASSPCPSSDRGEDTQY
TRBJ1-4	TRBV7-9	NA	ASSSRGQGQRPNEKLF
TRBJ2-2	TRBV2	NA	ASSAFGTTGELF
TRBJ2-1	TRBV2	once	ASTLVGDSYNEQF
TRBJ2-7	TRBV11-1	NA	ASSLASGPSGRGEQY
TRBJ2-6	TRBV18	NA	ASSQSQGALLSGANVLT
TRBJ2-5	TRBV6-5	NA	ASSYTSLGDETQY
TRBJ2-1	TRBV6-6	NA	ASSYGWDNNEQF
TRBJ2-5	TRBV7-2	NA	ASRPGVPEGTQY
TRBJ2-1	TRBV10-3	NA	AISWDSYNEQF
TRBJ2-1	TRBV10-3	NA	AISGAGALANEQF
TRBJ2-7	TRBV6-5	NA	ASSYSRGREGEQY
TRBJ1-1	TRBV30	few	AWSVKQLRDRVYTEAF
TRBJ2-2	TRBV28	NA	ASGSRDRLTGELF
TRBJ2-7	TRBV18	NA	ASSGSLAGSYEQY
TRBJ2-5	TRBV12-5	NA	ASGLEPGLAGGAQY
TRBJ2-1	TRBV4-3	NA	ASSQGTGLEQF
TRBJ2-3	TRBV21-1	NA	ASSKGDEMADTQY
TRBJ2-5	TRBV5-6	NA	ASGASGSVETQY